Described below is a single T cell receptor (beta chain) sequence and its context. Its antigen is unknown. The junction departs from the called germline gene at one end, perhaps through a read error. This sample was included in a study of CD8+ T cells in alopecia areata. Study findings and constraints: Normal scalp showed lower clonality than lesional scalp, especially alopecia totalis/universalis. Uncertain still, given a single nonresponder, is whether baseline CD8+ expansion links to response.

RNA was isolated and reverse transcribed to cDNA, the sequencing template. Sequenced by immunoSEQ multiplex PCR; TCRdb stores in-frame clones only, minus some. The data show more than 110,000 clones, with roughly 52% seen just once and about a sixth held by the top ten. The CDR3 length is 15 residues. Treatment noted: oral pan-JAK inhibitor, 5-10 mg twice daily. Source: CD8+ T cells sorted from blood, taken at week 4, from a patient treated with tofacitinib. This chain links TRBV23-1 with TRBJ1-2, with a weak D call TRBD1 (5 bases). TRBV23-1 is an ORF, with its function uncertain. This sequence was found in a human donor with alopecia areata. In DNA, the CDR3 is TGCGCCGGCAGATTACCCTCCCGGGACAACTATGGCTACACCTTC. Protein sequence: CAGRLPSRDNYGYTF.